This TCR beta chain was observed in a study of blood T cell repertoires in COVID-19. CDR1 and CDR2 from the germline V gene are ENHRY and SYGVKD. The CDR3 totals 13 residues. The junction had 7 bases not matched to a gene; V was cut back by 10 bases and J by 5 bases. Generated by immunoSEQ multiplex PCR, the TCRdb table keeps only in-frame clones and is missing some. The data contain roughly 190,000 clones, about four fifths of them singletons. The sequenced sample was peripheral blood. The chain uses TRBV10-3 and TRBJ1-4, with 7 positions matching TRBD1. The sequence derives from a woman in her sixties with COVID-19, enrolled during active disease. The CDR3 DNA is TGTGCCACCACATCGACAGGGAATGAAAAACTGTTTTTT. It encodes CATTSTGNEKLFF.